A selection of T cell receptor beta chains follows, all from one sample in a study of vaccination effects on CD4 cells after COVID-19. The antigens these receptors bind are not known. Sequencing was performed with immunoSEQ multiplex PCR; in TCRdb, only in-frame clones are kept and a portion is missing. Altogether 40,000 to 45,000 clones are present, about two thirds being singletons, with the ten largest covering 26%. The source was CD4+ T cells from PBMCs cultured with HCoV-OC43 spike peptides, collected before COVID-19 vaccination. These receptors came from a human donor who received a COVID-19 vaccine. CDR3s include the opening cysteine and the closing phenylalanine or tryptophan. Fields, in order: D gene, J gene, clone size, V gene, CDR3 DNA, CDR3 protein. The D gene is left open where the match is weak. Clone size is not always given. Where it is, it says once, few, many or a class for expanded clones.

d_call: -
j_call: TRBJ1-2
clone_size: -
v_call: TRBV28
cdr3_nt: TGTGCCAGCAGTGTGATGTGGTATGGCTACACCTTC
cdr3_aa: CASSVMWYGYTF

d_call: -
j_call: TRBJ1-1
clone_size: -
v_call: TRBV19
cdr3_nt: TGTGCCAGTAGTACACTCAGGGGCACTGAAGCTTTCTTT
cdr3_aa: CASSTLRGTEAFF

d_call: -
j_call: TRBJ1-1
clone_size: -
v_call: TRBV7-9
cdr3_nt: TGTGCCAGCAGCCCCTGGGAGTCCATGAACACTGAAGCTTTCTTT
cdr3_aa: CASSPWESMNTEAFF

d_call: TRBD2
j_call: TRBJ2-3
clone_size: -
v_call: TRBV2
cdr3_nt: TGTGCCAGCAGCCGACTAGCGGGGGGAACAGATACGCAGTATTTT
cdr3_aa: CASSRLAGGTDTQYF

d_call: -
j_call: TRBJ1-1
clone_size: -
v_call: TRBV6-5
cdr3_nt: TGTGCCAGCAGTCACTCGGGACATGATGAAGCTTTCTTT
cdr3_aa: CASSHSGHDEAFF

d_call: -
j_call: TRBJ2-1
clone_size: -
v_call: TRBV28
cdr3_nt: TGTGCCAGCAGTTTTAGTAGGGGCGCCCAGCAGTTCTTC
cdr3_aa: CASSFSRGAQQFF

d_call: TRBD1
j_call: TRBJ2-5
clone_size: -
v_call: TRBV12-5
cdr3_nt: TGTGCTAGTGGTTGGACAGGACTCACCCAAGAGACCCAGTACTTC
cdr3_aa: CASGWTGLTQETQYF

d_call: -
j_call: TRBJ2-7
clone_size: -
v_call: TRBV27
cdr3_nt: TGTGCCAGCAGTTTTCGAGGGATCTCCTACGAGCAGTACTTC
cdr3_aa: CASSFRGISYEQYF

d_call: -
j_call: TRBJ1-4
clone_size: -
v_call: TRBV5-1
cdr3_nt: TGCGCCAGCAGCTCCCCCGGGACGGAGGAAAAACTGTTTTTT
cdr3_aa: CASSSPGTEEKLFF

d_call: TRBD2
j_call: TRBJ2-7
clone_size: -
v_call: TRBV7-2
cdr3_nt: TGTGCCAGCAGCTCACTGACTAGCGGGAGGACCTACGAGCAGTACTTC
cdr3_aa: CASSSLTSGRTYEQYF

d_call: TRBD1
j_call: TRBJ1-2
clone_size: -
v_call: TRBV5-6
cdr3_nt: TGTGCCAGCAGCTCAGACAGGGGATCCTATGGCTACACCTTC
cdr3_aa: CASSSDRGSYGYTF

d_call: TRBD1
j_call: TRBJ1-2
clone_size: -
v_call: TRBV7-2
cdr3_nt: TGTGCCAGCAGCTCGGACAGGGGGCTTCTCTATGGCTACACCTTC
cdr3_aa: CASSSDRGLLYGYTF

d_call: TRBD1
j_call: TRBJ1-1
clone_size: -
v_call: TRBV13
cdr3_nt: TGTGCCAGCAGCCCCTTAGTGGGACAGGGGGCGAACACTGAAGCTTTCTTT
cdr3_aa: CASSPLVGQGANTEAFF

d_call: -
j_call: TRBJ1-5
clone_size: -
v_call: TRBV19
cdr3_nt: TGTGCCAGTAGAGGGAGGGATCAGCCCCAGCATTTT
cdr3_aa: CASRGRDQPQHF

d_call: -
j_call: TRBJ2-3
clone_size: -
v_call: TRBV3-1/TRBV3-2
cdr3_nt: TGTGCCAGCAGCCCAACGGTTAGCACAGATACGCAGTATTTT
cdr3_aa: CASSPTVSTDTQYF

d_call: TRBD1
j_call: TRBJ2-7
clone_size: -
v_call: TRBV28
cdr3_nt: TGTGCCACTCGGGACAGGGGGCGCTACGAGCAGTACTTC
cdr3_aa: CATRDRGRYEQYF

d_call: -
j_call: TRBJ1-1
clone_size: -
v_call: TRBV3-1/TRBV3-2
cdr3_nt: TGTGCCAGCAGTCCAACGACAAAGAACACTGAAGCTTTCTTT
cdr3_aa: CASSPTTKNTEAFF

d_call: TRBD1
j_call: TRBJ2-1
clone_size: -
v_call: TRBV15
cdr3_nt: TGTGCCACCAGCAGAGATTTCGGACAGGAGTTCTTC
cdr3_aa: CATSRDFGQEFF

d_call: TRBD2
j_call: TRBJ2-2
clone_size: -
v_call: TRBV28
cdr3_nt: TGTGCCAGCAGCTGGGGGCAGGGAGGGACTAGCGGGAGATGGCGGCTGGACACCGGGGAGCTGTTTTTT
cdr3_aa: CASSWGQGGTSGRWRLDTGELFF

d_call: -
j_call: TRBJ2-7
clone_size: -
v_call: TRBV2
cdr3_nt: TGTGCCAGCAACCTAGAGGCGGGTAGCTCCTACGAGCAGTACTTC
cdr3_aa: CASNLEAGSSYEQYF

d_call: TRBD2
j_call: TRBJ2-7
clone_size: -
v_call: TRBV7-9
cdr3_nt: TGTGCCAGCAGCTCTTTGACTAGCGGCCTCTACGAGCAGTACTTC
cdr3_aa: CASSSLTSGLYEQYF

d_call: TRBD1
j_call: TRBJ2-3
clone_size: -
v_call: TRBV28
cdr3_nt: TGTGCCAGCAGCCCACCGGACAGGCTGACAGATACGCAGTATTTT
cdr3_aa: CASSPPDRLTDTQYF

d_call: -
j_call: TRBJ1-2
clone_size: few
v_call: TRBV2
cdr3_nt: TGTGCCAGCAGCCAAGGAGGCGGGGACTATGGCTACACCTTC
cdr3_aa: CASSQGGGDYGYTF

d_call: TRBD1
j_call: TRBJ2-3
clone_size: once
v_call: TRBV5-1
cdr3_nt: TGCGCCAGCAGCTTGGAACAGGGGGCAGATACGCAGTATTTT
cdr3_aa: CASSLEQGADTQYF

d_call: -
j_call: TRBJ2-1
clone_size: few
v_call: TRBV7-2
cdr3_nt: TGTGCCAGCAGCCATAACATGGGCGATATCGAGCAGTTCTTC
cdr3_aa: CASSHNMGDIEQFF

d_call: -
j_call: TRBJ2-7
clone_size: -
v_call: TRBV5-1
cdr3_nt: TGCGCCAGCAGCCCCCGGACACAACTGCGGGAGCAGTACTTC
cdr3_aa: CASSPRTQLREQYF

d_call: TRBD2
j_call: TRBJ2-7
clone_size: -
v_call: TRBV7-2
cdr3_nt: TGTGCCAGCAGCTTAGGGGGACTAGTGGGAGCCTACGAGCAGTACTTC
cdr3_aa: CASSLGGLVGAYEQYF

d_call: -
j_call: TRBJ2-7
clone_size: -
v_call: TRBV4-3
cdr3_nt: TGCGCCAGCAGCCAAGGCCCAGGGGGGGGGTCCTACGAGCAGTACTTC
cdr3_aa: CASSQGPGGGSYEQYF

d_call: TRBD1
j_call: TRBJ1-6
clone_size: -
v_call: TRBV4-3
cdr3_nt: TGCGCCAGCAGCCAAGAAGGGGGCGGGGGACGGAGCTCCTATAATTCACCCCTCCACTTT
cdr3_aa: CASSQEGGGGRSSYNSPLHF

d_call: -
j_call: TRBJ2-1
clone_size: once
v_call: TRBV6-5
cdr3_nt: TGTGCCAGCAGTTACACCCATGGGGGCTACAATGAGCAGTTCTTC
cdr3_aa: CASSYTHGGYNEQFF

d_call: -
j_call: TRBJ1-4
clone_size: -
v_call: TRBV5-5
cdr3_nt: TGTGCCAGCAGCTTATTGGGGCAGCAGAATGAAAAACTGTTTTTT
cdr3_aa: CASSLLGQQNEKLFF

d_call: TRBD1
j_call: TRBJ2-7
clone_size: -
v_call: TRBV18
cdr3_nt: TGTGCCAGCTCGCCCTTGACCGGGACAGGGGTCCACGAGCAGTACTTC
cdr3_aa: CASSPLTGTGVHEQYF

d_call: -
j_call: TRBJ1-5
clone_size: -
v_call: TRBV4-2
cdr3_nt: TGTGCCAGCAGCCAAACGGGGGGGGTGGATCAGCCCCAGCATTTT
cdr3_aa: CASSQTGGVDQPQHF

d_call: -
j_call: TRBJ1-1
clone_size: -
v_call: TRBV11-1
cdr3_nt: TGTGCCAGCAGCTTGCCGGCAGGGTCGGGCACTGAAGCTTTCTTT
cdr3_aa: CASSLPAGSGTEAFF

d_call: TRBD1
j_call: TRBJ1-2
clone_size: -
v_call: TRBV27
cdr3_nt: TGTGCCAGCAGTTTCGGGGACAGGGGTGGCTACACCTTC
cdr3_aa: CASSFGDRGGYTF